Shown below are 11 T cell receptor beta chains from a single sample sequenced in a study of blood T cell repertoires in COVID-19. Assay used: immunoSEQ multiplex PCR; TCRdb lists only in-frame clones, some missing. The table includes some 150,000 clones, roughly 84% detected once. The source material was peripheral blood. These receptors all come from a woman between 50 and 59 years old in a cohort sampled during active or convalescent COVID-19.

This clone was detected only once. The CDR3 DNA reads TGTGCCAGCTCACCACCGGGAGCTTGGAACACTGAAGCTTTCTTT. Translation: CASSPPGAWNTEAFF. This chain uses TRBV18 with TRBJ1-1; D is unclear. Trimming removed 0 bases from V and 1 base from J, with 9 bases in between. The V gene's germline CDR1 is KGHSH and CDR2 LQKENI. The CDR3 sequence is 15 residues long.

The DNA of the CDR3 is TGCGCCAGCAGCCCCTACCCTAGCGGGGGGGCCTACGAGCAGTACTTC. Its protein product is CASSPYPSGGAYEQYF. This sequence joins TRBV5-1 and TRBJ2-7; 12 nucleotides match TRBD2. The CDR3 length is 16 residues. The trim removed 4 bases at V and 2 bases at J, leaving 7 bases unmatched. Germline V gene data show CDR1 as SGHRS and CDR2 as YFSETQ. The whole variable domain, remainder taken from reference TRBV5-1 and TRBJ2-7, is KAGVTQTPRYLIKTRGQQVTLSCSPISGHRSVSWYQQTPGQGLQFLFEYFSETQRNKGNFPGRFSGRQFSNSRSEMNVSTLELGDSALYLCASSPYPSGGAYEQYFGPGTRLTVT.

CDR3 protein: CASSLGAPQETQYF. CDR3 nucleotides: TGTGCCAGCAGCTTAGGAGCACCCCAAGAGACCCAGTACTTC. The V gene is TRBV7-9, the J gene TRBJ2-5; no reliable D call. Germline-derived CDR1 and CDR2 are SEHNR and FQNEAQ (reference sequence). The V and J ends lost 1 base and 1 base respectively, with 7 bases between them. This CDR3 has 14 amino acids.

The V gene is TRBV5-4, the J gene TRBJ1-2, with D perhaps matching TRBD1 (6 bases). This CDR3 is 13 amino acids long. CDR1 SGHNT and CDR2 YYREEE come from the germline V gene (reference sequence). Trimming left V 2 bases short and J 8 bases short, with 13 bases between. The CDR3 loop reads CASSFAGVEGYTF. The CDR3 coding sequence is TGTGCCAGCAGCTTCGCAGGGGTGGAGGGCTACACCTTC.

V is TRBV4-1 and J is TRBJ1-1, with 8 bases matching TRBD1. Germline CDR1 and CDR2: MGHRA and YSYEKL. There are 15 residues in the CDR3. V dropped 3 bases and J dropped 5; count of bases not matched to a gene: 8. CDR3 DNA: TGCGCCAGCAGCCAGAGGACAGGGAGAATTACTGAAGCTTTCTTT. Protein: CASSQRTGRITEAFF.

This clone was seen a few times. The chain carries TRBV2 and TRBJ1-6; 7 positions match TRBD1. The CDR3 spans 13 residues. The V gene's germline CDR1 is SNHLY and CDR2 FYNNEI. V trimming: 6 bases; J trimming: 12 bases; junction bases outside the gene matches: 8. CDR3 residues: CASSGQEDQPLHF. The CDR3 bases are TGTGCCAGCAGCGGACAGGAAGATCAACCCCTCCACTTT.

This chain joins TRBV7-3 and TRBJ2-1; D is undetermined. V gave up 5 bases and J gave up 5 bases, with 4 bases separating them. There are 11 residues in the CDR3. CDR1 and CDR2 (germline): SGHTA, FQGTGA. CDR3 protein: CASSANNEQFF. CDR3 bases: TGTGCCAGCAGCGCGAACAATGAGCAGTTCTTC.

The table lists this clone with a count of one. V usage is TRBV7-2 and J usage is TRBJ1-2; D is unclear. V shed 1 base and J shed 8 bases, with 14 bases lying between them. The CDR3 is 14 amino acids. Germline values: CDR1 SGHTA, CDR2 FQGNSA. CDR3: CASSLVVSSVGYTF. The CDR3, as DNA: TGTGCCAGCAGCTTAGTTGTATCTTCGGTCGGCTACACCTTC.

The rearrangement uses TRBV19 and TRBJ2-1; 8 bases fit TRBD2. Per germline, CDR1 LNHDA and CDR2 SQIVND (reference sequence). The CDR3 totals 14 residues. Trimming cost V 10 bases and J 3 bases; bases outside gene matches: 8. Here the CDR3 reads CATTIAGIYNEQFF. Here the CDR3 DNA reads TGTGCCACCACAATAGCGGGGATCTACAATGAGCAGTTCTTC.

V is TRBV6-6 and J is TRBJ2-3; TRBD2 matches at 12 bases. The CDR3 sequence is 14 residues long. V lost 6 bases, J lost 7 bases, and 5 bases stayed unmatched. Germline V CDR1 and CDR2: MNHNY, SVGAGI (reference sequence). The CDR3 nucleotides read TGTGCCAGCAGGACTAGCGGGGGCCCTTATACGCAGTATTTT. The encoded protein is CASRTSGGPYTQYF.

The rearrangement links TRBV2 to TRBJ2-7; TRBD1 aligns across 9 bases. This CDR3 is built from 14 residues. The germline V gene has CDR1 SNHLY and CDR2 FYNNEI. V shed 6 bases and J 5 bases; nucleotides not matched to a gene: 8. The CDR3 sequence: CASSEQGALNEQYF. CDR3 coding DNA: TGTGCCAGCAGCGAACAGGGGGCTCTTAACGAGCAGTACTTC.